These T cell receptor beta chains were read from a single sample in a study of beta chain features in type 1 diabetes. Sequenced by immunoSEQ multiplex PCR; TCRdb stores in-frame clones only, minus some. The sample lists more than 350,000 clones, 11% occurring once. The material sequenced was naive CD4+ T cells from blood. All receptors derive from a woman between 18 and 29 years old in good health. Both conserved end residues are part of each CDR3.

>TRBV4-1|TRBJ2-2
CASSRGGFKGITGELFF
>TRBV7-2|TRBJ2-2
CASTFWTQTGELFF
>TRBV29-1|TRBJ2-7
CSAQAGYEQYF
>TRBV7-2|TRBJ2-1
CASTPGGGTYNEQFF
>TRBV27|TRBJ1-1
CASSPGRLTEAFF
>TRBV27|TRBJ1-1
CASRSGHLNTEAFF
>TRBV7-2|TRBJ1-1
CASSPGTANTEAFF
>TRBV7-9|TRBJ1-2
CASSLGRGYGYTF
>TRBV4-2|TRBJ1-4
CASSQGLNEKLFF
>TRBV30|TRBJ1-3
CAWSTTGNTIYF
>TRBV9|TRBJ2-2
CASQGGIGTGELFF
>TRBV7-9|TRBJ2-5
CASSFRREETQYF
>TRBV11-3|TRBJ2-2
CATRLHPVDTGELFF
>TRBV18|TRBJ2-1
CASAKAAQDRRGEQFF
>TRBV18|TRBJ1-4
CASSPPGSQRGEKLFF
>TRBV30|TRBJ2-7
CACSGHRYEQYF
>TRBV6-6|TRBJ2-1
CASRRREGNNEQFF
>TRBV4-3|TRBJ2-3
CASSQVGRTNTDTQYF
>TRBV6-5|TRBJ2-5
CASSYPQETQYF
>TRBV7-2|TRBJ2-3
CASSPSRSGTDTQYF
>TRBV7-9|TRBJ2-3
CASSLEGYSTDTQYF
>TRBV5-1|TRBJ2-5
CASSPGRGETQYF
>TRBV30|TRBJ1-3
CAWKQAGGNTIYF
>TRBV2|TRBJ1-4
CASSENSDNEKLFF
>TRBV20-1|TRBJ1-1
CRAMNTEAFF
>TRBV4-2|TRBJ2-7
CASSPNPTSYEQYF
>TRBV28|TRBJ1-1
CASRTGYTEAFF
>TRBV7-2|TRBJ2-5
CASSFGREETQYF
>TRBV11-1|TRBJ2-7
CASSDRAPSYEQYF
>TRBV29-1|TRBJ2-7
CSVGVSYEQYF
>TRBV27|TRBJ2-1
CASTQSRDRYNEQFF
>TRBV2|TRBJ2-5
CASSEAEGTQYF
>TRBV7-3|TRBJ2-3
CASSLAGGPTDTQYF
>TRBV29-1|TRBJ1-2
CSHGGPNYGYTF
>TRBV30|TRBJ2-7
CAWSEPTPGHEQYF